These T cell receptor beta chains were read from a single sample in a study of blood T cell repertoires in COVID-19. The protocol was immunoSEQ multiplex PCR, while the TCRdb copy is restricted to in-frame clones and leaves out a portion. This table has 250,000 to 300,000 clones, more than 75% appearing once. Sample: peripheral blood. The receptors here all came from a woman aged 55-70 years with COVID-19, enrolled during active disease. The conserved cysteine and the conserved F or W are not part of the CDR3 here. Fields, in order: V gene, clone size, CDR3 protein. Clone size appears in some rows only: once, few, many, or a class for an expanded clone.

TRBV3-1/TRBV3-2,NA,ASSQDLPGLTGELF
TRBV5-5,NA,ASSFAGRGGSEAF
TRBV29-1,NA,SVGGQGPYEQY
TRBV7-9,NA,ASSPAGSNQPQH
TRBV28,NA,ASSSGAKEKLF
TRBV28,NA,ASSSPTALWQPQH
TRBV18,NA,ASSPGQDTEAF
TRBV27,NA,ASSNGWRGTGQPQH
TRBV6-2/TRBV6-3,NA,ASSIGTGEQY
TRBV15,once,ATSRDRYTNEQF
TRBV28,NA,ASSPLAGYSNQPQH
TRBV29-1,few,SVAGGLNTEAF
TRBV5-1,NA,ASGTRNRQETQY
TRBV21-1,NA,ASSCPGQGDQPQH
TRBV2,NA,ASSRRRGLTDTQY
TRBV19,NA,ASGLAGAGGELF
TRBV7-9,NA,ASSLTGRGETQY
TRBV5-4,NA,ASSLWVGASADTQY
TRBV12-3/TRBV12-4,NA,ASSEVPYEQY
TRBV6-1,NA,ASSETSGTFNEQF
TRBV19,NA,ASRRDSLSGNTIY
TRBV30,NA,AWASSYNSPLH
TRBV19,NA,ASTGTSGSVQD
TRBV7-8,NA,ASSPRTSGRLASYNEQF
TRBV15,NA,ATSRGLRRENTGELF
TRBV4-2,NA,ASSQAGDRRHSPLH
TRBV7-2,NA,ASSWTSGSVGELF
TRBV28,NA,AKRQGDEKLF
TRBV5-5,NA,ASSSRGAYNSPLH
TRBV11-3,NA,ASSRSGPHDTQY
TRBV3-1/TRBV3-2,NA,ASSQGLAGPGDTQY
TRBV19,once,ASSIGGGQPQH
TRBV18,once,ASSPGTGLSYEQY
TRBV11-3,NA,ASSLGQGIYEQY
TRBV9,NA,ASSPSFWAYEQY
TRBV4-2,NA,ASSQFWGEGRADTQY
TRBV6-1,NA,ASSAATVTITSTIY
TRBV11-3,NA,ASSATGLSGEKLF
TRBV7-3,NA,ASSPTGRAAGELF
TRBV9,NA,ASSAGTGNEKLF
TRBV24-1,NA,ATSDPARTGGAQGYT
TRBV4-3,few,ASSQDVTSGGTSSYEQY
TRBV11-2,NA,ASSLGAGGLNTEAF
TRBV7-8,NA,ASSRDRSAEAF
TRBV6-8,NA,ASIDRPLDYGYT
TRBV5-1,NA,ASSWRFATNEKLF
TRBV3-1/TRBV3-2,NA,ASSPTGTSLQY